This note documents a single TCR beta chain sequence. The method was immunoSEQ multiplex PCR; TCRdb's version includes in-frame clones alone and lacks a portion of them. This sample has about 130,000 clones, with approximately 90% found just once. This sample is drawn from a study of control samples from healthy donors and cancer patients. The CDR3 has 14 amino acids. V was trimmed by 2 bases and J by 2 bases, leaving 6 bases between them. Germline CDR1 MRHNA, CDR2 SNTAGT. The sample consisted of blood. The V and J genes are TRBV6-4 and TRBJ2-2; maybe TRBD2 (6 bases). This receptor was obtained from a man in his late teens or twenties in good health. DNA for the CDR3: TGTGCCAGCAGTGACGGGACTAACACCGGGGAGCTGTTTTTT. As protein: CASSDGTNTGELFF.